The 8 T cell receptor beta chains reported below all come from one sample, sequenced in a study of high-grade serous ovarian cancer treatment subgroups. The tumor samples were collected prior to definitive surgery or chemotherapy. TCRdb's copy holds only in-frame clones and misses some; the assay was immunoSEQ multiplex PCR. The sample lists 8,500 to 9,500 clones, about 85% occurring once. The specimen sequenced was tumor tissue. These receptors all come from a human donor with high-grade serous ovarian cancer.

The genes are TRBV2 and TRBJ2-7, with 7 bases identical to TRBD1. This CDR3 is 13 amino acids long. The germline gives CDR1 SNHLY, CDR2 FYNNEI. J was trimmed by 7 bases and V by 6 bases; bases with no gene match: 9. The CDR3 sequence: CASSMQGVGEQYF. CDR3 coding DNA: TGTGCCAGCAGCATGCAGGGGGTTGGGGAGCAGTACTTC.

The V and J genes are TRBV5-1 and TRBJ2-7, with 7 nucleotides matching TRBD1. This CDR3 comprises 14 residues. Germline values: CDR1 SGHRS, CDR2 YFSETQ. V gave up 5 bases and J gave up 2 bases; unmatched junction bases: 7. This CDR3 is CASRQRTGAYEQYF. The CDR3 DNA follows: TGCGCCAGCAGACAAAGGACAGGAGCCTACGAGCAGTACTTC. Supplemented by reference TRBV5-1 and TRBJ2-7, the full variable domain reads KAGVTQTPRYLIKTRGQQVTLSCSPISGHRSVSWYQQTPGQGLQFLFEYFSETQRNKGNFPGRFSGRQFSNSRSEMNVSTLELGDSALYLCASRQRTGAYEQYFGPGTRLTVT.

The chain couples TRBV5-6 to TRBJ2-1, with TRBD2 identical over 9 bases. The germline CDR1 and CDR2 sequences are SGHDT and YYEEEE. CDR3 length equals 14 residues. After removal of 10 bases from V and 8 bases from J, the junction contained 13 bases not matched to a gene. The CDR3 nucleotides are TGTGCCTCCTTAAGGGCGGGAGGGGGGCATGAGCAGTTCTTC. Residues: CASLRAGGGHEQFF.

J is TRBJ2-5 and V is TRBV6-1; D is uncertain. Germline CDR1 reads MNHNS; CDR2 reads SASEGT. Between the trimmed V and J ends, which lost 7 bases and 1 base, there was a span of 10 bases. This CDR3 is 13 amino acids long. CDR3 residues: CASNRPSQETQYF. DNA of the CDR3: TGTGCCAGCAATAGACCGAGCCAAGAGACCCAGTACTTC.

This clone was observed a handful of times. This rearrangement joins TRBV2 to TRBJ2-2; perhaps TRBD2 as D (6 bases). Germline values: CDR1 SNHLY, CDR2 FYNNEI. Trimming stripped 6 bases from V and 1 base from J, with 6 bases between. The CDR3 sequence is 13 residues long. The CDR3 sequence is CASRGLNTGELFF. The CDR3 nucleotides are TGTGCCAGCAGGGGACTGAACACCGGGGAGCTGTTTTTT. Variable domain in full (rest from reference TRBV2 and TRBJ2-2): EPEVTQTPSHQVTQMGQEVILRCVPISNHLYFYWYRQILGQKVEFLVSFYNNEISEKSEIFDDQFSVERPDGSNFTLKIRSTKLEDSAMYFCASRGLNTGELFFGEGSRLTVL.

V is TRBV28 and J is TRBJ2-1; 8 positions match TRBD2. From germline, CDR1 is MDHEN and CDR2 SYDVKM. The CDR3 has 17 amino acids. V lost 6 bases to trimming and J lost 4 bases; unmatched junction nucleotides: 14. The CDR3 DNA follows: TGTGCCAGCAGAACAGACGAAGCGGGAGCGATTTACAATGAGCAGTTCTTC. Amino acid sequence: CASRTDEAGAIYNEQFF.

In this sample, this clone turned up a few times. This chain joins TRBV5-4 and TRBJ2-2; a weak D match, TRBD2 (6 bases). The CDR3 is 13 amino acids. Germline lookup yields CDR1 SGHNT and CDR2 YYREEE (reference sequence). The germline V and J ends were trimmed by 0 bases and 10 bases, with 10 bases remaining between them. DNA for the CDR3: TGTGCCAGCAGCTTGGCCGGGAGCGAGGAGCTGTTTTTT. Translation gives CASSLAGSEELFF.

V gene TRBV11-2 combines with J gene TRBJ2-7; possibly TRBD2 for D (5 bases). The CDR3 is made up of 13 amino acids. Germline loops: CDR1 SGHAT, CDR2 FQNNGV. Between the trimmed V and J ends, which lost 5 bases and 7 bases, there was a span of 15 bases. The CDR3 nucleotides are TGTGCCAGCAGCCGAGGGTCGGCCGGGGAGCAGTACTTC. Amino acids: CASSRGSAGEQYF.